The 2 T cell receptor beta chains reported below all come from one sample, sequenced in a study of T cells after yellow fever vaccination. TCRdb called the 5' RACE reads again in MiXCR, with one record for every CDR3 protein. Here the sample spans nearly 70,000 distinct CDR3 sequences, about 6.5% being singletons. Here the sequenced sample was CD8+ T cells sorted from PBMCs, taken more than 35 days after the first yellow fever vaccination. These receptors were taken from a man between 18 and 29 years old who received the YFV17D yellow fever vaccine.

Ten or more counts support this clonotype. The chain carries TRBV4-3 and TRBJ2-1; 11 nucleotides agree with TRBD2. There are 16 residues in the CDR3. The ends lost 3 bases at V and 7 bases at J; junction bases unmatched: 8. Germline V CDR1 and CDR2: LGHNA, YSLEER. The CDR3 sequence is CASSQDLAGGLNEQFF. Written as DNA, the CDR3 is TGCGCCAGCAGCCAGGACCTAGCGGGGGGACTTAATGAGCAGTTCTTC.

The chain has TRBV2 and TRBJ2-1, with D unresolved. The germline V and J ends were trimmed by 9 bases and 7 bases, with 10 bases remaining between them. From germline, CDR1 is SNHLY and CDR2 FYNNEI. The CDR3 spans 11 residues. CDR3 DNA sequence: TGTGCCAGGGGGTCGAGGAATGAGCAGTTCTTC. Translated, it gives CARGSRNEQFF. Full variable domain (rest looked up from reference TRBV2 and TRBJ2-1): EPEVTQTPSHQVTQMGQEVILRCVPISNHLYFYWYRQILGQKVEFLVSFYNNEISEKSEIFDDQFSVERPDGSNFTLKIRSTKLEDSAMYFCARGSRNEQFFGPGTRLTVL.